The present T cell receptor (beta chain) was sequenced within a study of cytomegalovirus exposure and HLA in healthy donors (TCRdb year 2017). Study-wide context: The 666 repertoires of the first cohort and the roughly 120 validation repertoires were produced on the same platform, according to a later analysis. In addition to the first cohort of 650 to 800 subjects, a separate validation cohort of approximately 110 different subjects was used. To predict cytomegalovirus infection status, the study brought together high-throughput TCR immunosequencing, statistical association of individual TCRs with disease status, and machine learning. The aim of the study was to test whether cataloging public T cell receptors could identify signatures of past pathogen exposure.

Receptor libraries were prepared by the immunoSEQ multiplex PCR assay. Per the authors' processing: A statistical classification framework was built for diagnosing cytomegalovirus status from the catalog of TCR beta chain sequences. TCRdb carries this immuneACCESS record with in-frame sequences only. Its versions omit some clonotypes, under half of them owing to an unresolved V gene in the studies checked, with the rest unexplained. V and J calls and clone size are given by that table; D and trimming were obtained from the DNA. Here the sample has about 300,000 clones; more than 75% occur a single time. Over 0.85% of the sample is taken by the ten largest. The full study reports these points: All 120 or so repertoires were used to score co-occurrence in the validation cohort in a later analysis, because that analysis had no HLA typing for the cohort. Subsequent analysis determined that TCRs grouped into clusters in the first cohort also showed a tendency toward co-occurrence across the roughly 120 validation repertoires, and approximately 93% of cluster scores exceeded 0. A few of the identified cytomegalovirus-associated TCR beta chains were confirmed in vitro to be specific for cytomegalovirus antigens. In both the original and validation cohorts, the classifier was reported to diagnose cytomegalovirus status with high specificity and sensitivity. Most TCR sequences were seen in very few donors, while some public TCRs were found in many individuals. The study gave a list of some 150 TCR beta chains associated with cytomegalovirus. The authors suggested that the approach could potentially be generalized to other disease states and immunological phenotypes.

To note about this clone: Its recognized antigen is unknown. Qualities for individual bases were not recorded, and no much larger clone is one base off.

The CDR3 covers 15 residues, taking in both the cysteine and the phenylalanine. Solely the CDR3 DNA is kept, with 45 bases framed from the first base. CDR1 and CDR2 are drawn from the germline V gene: MDHEN, SYDVKM. V sheds 1 base and J sheds 6 bases, leaving 16 bases between their ends. The donors were included in the validation cohort of 130 or so subjects, a group kept apart from the roughly 610-subject first cohort. The sequence links TRBV28 to TRBJ2-7; TRBD1 might be the D gene, on 5 matching bases. The TCR sequence derives from a woman between 18 and 29 years old in good health and CMV-seronegative. Specimen: PBMCs. Here the CDR3 is given as CASSLSAGISVEQYF. The DNA sequence is as follows: TGTGCCAGCAGTTTATCGGCAGGGATTAGTGTCGAGCAGTACTTC.